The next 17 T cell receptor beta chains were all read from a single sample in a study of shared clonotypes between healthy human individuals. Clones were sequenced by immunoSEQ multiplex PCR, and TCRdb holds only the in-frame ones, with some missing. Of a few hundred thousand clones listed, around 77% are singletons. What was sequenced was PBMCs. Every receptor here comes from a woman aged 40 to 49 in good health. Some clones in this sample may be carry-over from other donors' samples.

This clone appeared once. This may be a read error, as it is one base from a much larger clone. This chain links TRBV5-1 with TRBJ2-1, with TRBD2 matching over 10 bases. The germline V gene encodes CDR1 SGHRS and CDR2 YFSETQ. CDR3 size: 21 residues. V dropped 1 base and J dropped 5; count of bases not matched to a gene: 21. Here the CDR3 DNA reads TGCGCCAGCAGCTTGCCTTTATCCCAAACTAGCGGGATTCGATCCCACAATGAGCAGTTCTTC. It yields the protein CASSLPLSQTSGIRSHNEQFF.

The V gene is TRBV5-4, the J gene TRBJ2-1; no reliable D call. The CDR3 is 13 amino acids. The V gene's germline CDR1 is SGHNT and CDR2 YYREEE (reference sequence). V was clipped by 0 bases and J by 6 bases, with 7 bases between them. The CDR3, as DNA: TGTGCCAGCAGCTTGGATGTGATCAATGAGCAGTTCTTC. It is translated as CASSLDVINEQFF.

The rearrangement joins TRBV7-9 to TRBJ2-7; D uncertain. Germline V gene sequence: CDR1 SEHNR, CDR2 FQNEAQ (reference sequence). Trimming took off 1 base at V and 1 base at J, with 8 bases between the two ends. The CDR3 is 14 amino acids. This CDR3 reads CASSLETESYEQYF. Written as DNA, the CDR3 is TGTGCCAGCAGCTTAGAGACGGAATCCTACGAGCAGTACTTC.

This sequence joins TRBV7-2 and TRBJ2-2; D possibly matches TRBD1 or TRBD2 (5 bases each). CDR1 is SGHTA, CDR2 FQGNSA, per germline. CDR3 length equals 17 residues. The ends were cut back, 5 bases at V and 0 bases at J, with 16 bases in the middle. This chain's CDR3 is CASSPDPGTANTGELFF. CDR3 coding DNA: TGTGCCAGCAGCCCAGACCCCGGGACGGCGAACACCGGGGAGCTGTTTTTT.

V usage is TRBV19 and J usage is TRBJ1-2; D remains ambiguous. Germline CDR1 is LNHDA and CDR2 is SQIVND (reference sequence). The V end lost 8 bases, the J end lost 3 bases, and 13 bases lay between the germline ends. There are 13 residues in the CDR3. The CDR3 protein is CASHKVFDYGYTF. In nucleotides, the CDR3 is TGTGCCAGTCATAAGGTATTCGACTATGGCTACACCTTC.

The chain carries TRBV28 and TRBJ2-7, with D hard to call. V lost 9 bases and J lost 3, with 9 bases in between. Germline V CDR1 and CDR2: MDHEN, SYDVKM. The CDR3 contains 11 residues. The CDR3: CASRANYEQYF. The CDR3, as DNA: TGTGCCAGTCGGGCCAACTACGAGCAGTACTTC. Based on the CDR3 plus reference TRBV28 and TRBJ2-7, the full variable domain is DVKVTQSSRYLVKRTGEKVFLECVQDMDHENMFWYRQDPGLGLRLIYFSYDVKMKEKGDIPEGYSVSREKKERFSLILESASTNQTSMYLCASRANYEQYFGPGTRLTVT.

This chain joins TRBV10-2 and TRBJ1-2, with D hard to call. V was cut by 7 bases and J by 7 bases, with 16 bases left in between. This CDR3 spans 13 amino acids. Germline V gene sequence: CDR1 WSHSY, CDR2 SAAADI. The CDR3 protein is CASTAELLSGYTF. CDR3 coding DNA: TGCGCCAGCACCGCAGAACTGCTAAGTGGCTACACCTTC.

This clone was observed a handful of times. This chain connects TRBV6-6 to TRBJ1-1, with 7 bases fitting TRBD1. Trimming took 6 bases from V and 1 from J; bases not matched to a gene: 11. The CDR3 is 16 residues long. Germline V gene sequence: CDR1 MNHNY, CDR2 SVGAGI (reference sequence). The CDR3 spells CASSLPRGRGNTEAFF. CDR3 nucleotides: TGTGCCAGCAGCCTCCCGAGGGGGCGGGGGAACACTGAAGCTTTCTTT.

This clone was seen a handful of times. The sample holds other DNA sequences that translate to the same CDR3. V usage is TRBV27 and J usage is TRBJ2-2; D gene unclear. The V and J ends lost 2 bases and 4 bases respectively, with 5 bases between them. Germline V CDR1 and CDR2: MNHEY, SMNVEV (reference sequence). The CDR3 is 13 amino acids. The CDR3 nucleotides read TGTGCCAGCAGTTTAGGGATCACCGGGGAGCTGTTTTTT. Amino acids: CASSLGITGELFF.

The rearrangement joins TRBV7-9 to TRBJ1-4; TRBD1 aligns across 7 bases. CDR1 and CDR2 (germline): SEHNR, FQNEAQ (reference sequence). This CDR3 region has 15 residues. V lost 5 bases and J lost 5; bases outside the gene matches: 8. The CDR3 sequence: CASSDGTAINEKLFF. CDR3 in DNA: TGTGCCAGCAGCGATGGGACAGCCATAAATGAAAAACTGTTTTTT.

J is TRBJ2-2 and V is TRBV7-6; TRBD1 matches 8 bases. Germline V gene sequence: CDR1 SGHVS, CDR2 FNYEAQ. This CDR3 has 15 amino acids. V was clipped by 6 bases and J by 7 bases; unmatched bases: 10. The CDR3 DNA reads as TGTGCCAGCAGACTAGCCCCAGGGGGCTTCGGGGAGCTGTTTTTT. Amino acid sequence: CASRLAPGGFGELFF.

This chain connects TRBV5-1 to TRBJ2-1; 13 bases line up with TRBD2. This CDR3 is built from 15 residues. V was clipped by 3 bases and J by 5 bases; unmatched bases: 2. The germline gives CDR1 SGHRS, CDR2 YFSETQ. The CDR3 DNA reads TGCGCCAGCAGCTGGGGACTAGCGGGAAACAATGAGCAGTTCTTC. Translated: CASSWGLAGNNEQFF.

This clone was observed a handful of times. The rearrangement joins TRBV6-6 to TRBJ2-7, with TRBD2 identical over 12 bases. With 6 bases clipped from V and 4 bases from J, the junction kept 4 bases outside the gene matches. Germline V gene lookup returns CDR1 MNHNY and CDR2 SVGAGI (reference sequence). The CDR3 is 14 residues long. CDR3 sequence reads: CASRGLAGGYEQYF. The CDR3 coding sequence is TGTGCCAGCAGGGGCCTAGCGGGGGGGTACGAGCAGTACTTC.

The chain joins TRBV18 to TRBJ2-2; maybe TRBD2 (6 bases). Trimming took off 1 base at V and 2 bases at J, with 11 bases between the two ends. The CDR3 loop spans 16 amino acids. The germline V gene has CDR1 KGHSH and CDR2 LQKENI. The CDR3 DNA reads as TGTGCCAGCTCACCACTATCCGGGGGTAACACCGGGGAGCTGTTTTTT. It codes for CASSPLSGGNTGELFF.

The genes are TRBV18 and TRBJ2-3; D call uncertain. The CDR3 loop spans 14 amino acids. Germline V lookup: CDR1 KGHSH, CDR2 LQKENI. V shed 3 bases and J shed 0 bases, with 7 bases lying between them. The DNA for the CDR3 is TGTGCCAGCTCACCTAGGACCAGCACAGATACGCAGTATTTT. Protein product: CASSPRTSTDTQYF.

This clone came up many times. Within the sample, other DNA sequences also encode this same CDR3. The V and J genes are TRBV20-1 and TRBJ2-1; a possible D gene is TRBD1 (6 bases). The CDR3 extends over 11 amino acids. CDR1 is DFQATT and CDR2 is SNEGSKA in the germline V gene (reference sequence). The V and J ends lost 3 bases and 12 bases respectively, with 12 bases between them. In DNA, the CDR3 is TGCAGTGCTAGTAGGGGGAGTTCGCAGTTCTTC. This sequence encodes CSASRGSSQFF.

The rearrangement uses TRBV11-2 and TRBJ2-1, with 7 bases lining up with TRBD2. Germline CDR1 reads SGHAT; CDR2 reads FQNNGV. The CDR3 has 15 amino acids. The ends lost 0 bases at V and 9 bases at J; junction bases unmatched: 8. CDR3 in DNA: TGTGCCAGCAGCTTAGAAGCGGGATCGGGAGTTGAGCAGTTCTTC. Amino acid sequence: CASSLEAGSGVEQFF.